This T cell receptor (beta chain) was captured in a study of cytotoxic CD8 clonotypes in ibrutinib-treated CLL. As for the study in general: It was after a median approximately eleven months of treatment, range 6 to 36, that response samples were taken.

Germline loops: CDR1 SGDLS, CDR2 YYNGEE. Trimming shortened V by 0 bases and J by 1 base, and 10 bases separated the two germline ends. This CDR3 has 15 residues. The protocol was immunoSEQ multiplex PCR, while the TCRdb copy is restricted to in-frame clones and leaves out a portion. Here the sample spans 150,000 to 200,000 clones, roughly 90% being singletons. This rearrangement joins TRBV9 to TRBJ1-2, with no clear D. The sequencing used PBMCs, collected at disease progression, from a patient treated with ibrutinib. The clonotype originates from a human donor with chronic lymphocytic leukemia. The CDR3 here is CASSVGGGSNYGYTF. CDR3 nucleotide sequence: TGTGCCAGCAGCGTAGGTGGAGGAAGTAACTATGGCTACACCTTC.